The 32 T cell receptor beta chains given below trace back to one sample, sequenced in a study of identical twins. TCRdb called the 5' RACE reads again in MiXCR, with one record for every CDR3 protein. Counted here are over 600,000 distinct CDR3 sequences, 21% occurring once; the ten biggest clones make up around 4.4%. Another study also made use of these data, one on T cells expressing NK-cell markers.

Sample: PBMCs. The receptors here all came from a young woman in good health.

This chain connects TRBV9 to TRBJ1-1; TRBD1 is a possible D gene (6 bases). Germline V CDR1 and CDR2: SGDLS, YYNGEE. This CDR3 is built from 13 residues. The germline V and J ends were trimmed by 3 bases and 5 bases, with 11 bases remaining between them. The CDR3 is CASSARQATEAFF. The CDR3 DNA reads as TGTGCCAGCAGCGCAAGACAGGCGACTGAAGCTTTCTTT.

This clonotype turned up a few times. The CDR3 nucleotides are TGCGCCAGCAGCACTTCCCGACCAGCCATGAGCTCCTACAATGAGCAGTTCTTC. Protein: CASSTSRPAMSSYNEQFF. This chain connects TRBV5-1 to TRBJ2-1, with D hard to call. The V gene's germline CDR1 is SGHRS and CDR2 YFSETQ. Trimming left V 4 bases short and J 0 bases short, with 20 bases between. The CDR3 covers 18 residues.

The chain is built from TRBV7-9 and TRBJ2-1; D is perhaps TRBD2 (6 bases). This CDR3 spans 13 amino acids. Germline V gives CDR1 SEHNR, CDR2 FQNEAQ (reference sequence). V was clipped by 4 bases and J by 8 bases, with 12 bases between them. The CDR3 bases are TGTGCCAGCAGCTCTCGATGGGGGGATGAGCAGTTCTTC. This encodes CASSSRWGDEQFF.

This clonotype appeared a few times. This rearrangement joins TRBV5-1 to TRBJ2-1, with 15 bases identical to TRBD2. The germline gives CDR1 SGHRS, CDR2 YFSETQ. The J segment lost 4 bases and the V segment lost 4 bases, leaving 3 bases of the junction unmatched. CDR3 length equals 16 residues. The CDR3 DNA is TGCGCCAGCAGCGTCGGGACTAGCGGGGGGTACAATGAGCAGTTCTTC. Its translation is CASSVGTSGGYNEQFF.

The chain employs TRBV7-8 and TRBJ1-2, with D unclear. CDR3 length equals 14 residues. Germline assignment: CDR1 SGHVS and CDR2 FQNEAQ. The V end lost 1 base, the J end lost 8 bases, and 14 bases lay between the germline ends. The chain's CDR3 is CASSLEEGSVGYTF. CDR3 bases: TGTGCCAGCAGCTTAGAAGAGGGTAGTGTAGGCTACACCTTC.

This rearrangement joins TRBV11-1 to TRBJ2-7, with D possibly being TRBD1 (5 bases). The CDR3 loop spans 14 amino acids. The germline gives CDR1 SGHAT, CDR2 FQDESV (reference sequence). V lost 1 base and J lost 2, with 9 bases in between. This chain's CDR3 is CASSLGQLTYEQYF. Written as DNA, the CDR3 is TGTGCCAGCAGCTTAGGACAGCTTACCTACGAGCAGTACTTC.

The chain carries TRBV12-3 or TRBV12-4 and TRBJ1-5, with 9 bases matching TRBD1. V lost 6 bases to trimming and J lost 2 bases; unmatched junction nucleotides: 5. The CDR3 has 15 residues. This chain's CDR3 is CASSPQGAGNQPQHF. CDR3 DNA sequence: TGTGCCAGCAGCCCACAGGGGGCCGGCAATCAGCCCCAGCATTTT.

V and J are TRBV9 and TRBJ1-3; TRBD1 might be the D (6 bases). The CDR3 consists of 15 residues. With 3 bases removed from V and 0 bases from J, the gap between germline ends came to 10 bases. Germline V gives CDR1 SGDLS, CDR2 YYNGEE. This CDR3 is CASSEGHISGNTIYF. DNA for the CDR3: TGTGCCAGCAGCGAGGGACACATCTCTGGAAACACCATATATTTT.

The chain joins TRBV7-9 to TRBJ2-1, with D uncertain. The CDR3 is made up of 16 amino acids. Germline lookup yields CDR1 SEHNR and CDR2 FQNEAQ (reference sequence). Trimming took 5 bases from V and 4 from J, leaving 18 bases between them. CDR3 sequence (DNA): TGTGCCAGCAGCCCGTCCGGAACTGCACCTTACAATGAGCAGTTCTTC. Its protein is CASSPSGTAPYNEQFF.

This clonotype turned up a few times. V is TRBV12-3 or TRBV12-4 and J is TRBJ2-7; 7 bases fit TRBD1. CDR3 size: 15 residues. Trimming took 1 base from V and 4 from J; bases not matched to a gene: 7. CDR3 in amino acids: CASSLVRGRLYEQYF. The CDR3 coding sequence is TGTGCCAGCAGTTTAGTAAGGGGGCGACTGTACGAGCAGTACTTC.

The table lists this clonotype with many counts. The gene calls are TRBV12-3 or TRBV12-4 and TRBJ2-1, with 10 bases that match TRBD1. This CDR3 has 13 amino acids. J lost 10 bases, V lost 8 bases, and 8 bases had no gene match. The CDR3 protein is CASCPDRGKEQFF. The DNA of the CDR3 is TGTGCCAGCTGCCCGGACAGGGGGAAAGAGCAGTTCTTC.

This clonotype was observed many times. The CDR3 DNA reads TGTGCCAGCAGTCGAAATTTCAACACCATATATTTT. It translates to CASSRNFNTIYF. This chain connects TRBV12-3 or TRBV12-4 to TRBJ1-3; D gene ambiguous. The germline V and J ends were trimmed by 5 bases and 7 bases, with 9 bases remaining between them. The CDR3 extends over 12 amino acids.

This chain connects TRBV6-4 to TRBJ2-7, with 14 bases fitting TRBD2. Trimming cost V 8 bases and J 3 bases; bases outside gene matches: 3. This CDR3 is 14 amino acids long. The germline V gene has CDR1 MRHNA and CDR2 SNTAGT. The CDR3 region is CASPGTSGGYEQYF. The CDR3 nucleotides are TGTGCCAGCCCCGGGACTAGCGGGGGCTACGAGCAGTACTTC.

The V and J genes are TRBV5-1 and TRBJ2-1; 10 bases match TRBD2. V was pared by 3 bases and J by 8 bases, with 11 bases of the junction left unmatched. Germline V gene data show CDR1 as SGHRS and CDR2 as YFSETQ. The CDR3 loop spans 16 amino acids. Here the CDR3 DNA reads TGCGCCAGCAGCTGGCAGGGGCTAGCGGGGGAAGATGAGCAGTTCTTC. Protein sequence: CASSWQGLAGEDEQFF.

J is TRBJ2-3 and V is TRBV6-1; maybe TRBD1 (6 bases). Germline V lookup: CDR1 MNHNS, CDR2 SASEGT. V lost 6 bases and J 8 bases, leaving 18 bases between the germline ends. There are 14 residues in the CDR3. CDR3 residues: CASRPRISGVTQYF. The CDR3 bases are TGTGCCAGCAGGCCACGAATCTCAGGGGTTACGCAGTATTTT.

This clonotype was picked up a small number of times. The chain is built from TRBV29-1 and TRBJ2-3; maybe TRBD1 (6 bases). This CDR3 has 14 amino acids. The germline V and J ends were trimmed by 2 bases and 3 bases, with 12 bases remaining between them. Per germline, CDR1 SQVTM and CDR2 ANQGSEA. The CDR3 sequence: CSVEIAGVTDTQYF. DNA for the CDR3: TGCAGCGTTGAAATCGCAGGGGTAACAGATACGCAGTATTTT.

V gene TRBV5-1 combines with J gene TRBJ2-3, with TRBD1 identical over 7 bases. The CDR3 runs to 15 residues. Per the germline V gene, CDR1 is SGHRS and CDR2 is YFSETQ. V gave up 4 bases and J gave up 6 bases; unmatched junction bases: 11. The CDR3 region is CASSRQGINADTQYF. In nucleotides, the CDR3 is TGCGCCAGCAGCAGACAGGGTATTAACGCGGATACGCAGTATTTT.

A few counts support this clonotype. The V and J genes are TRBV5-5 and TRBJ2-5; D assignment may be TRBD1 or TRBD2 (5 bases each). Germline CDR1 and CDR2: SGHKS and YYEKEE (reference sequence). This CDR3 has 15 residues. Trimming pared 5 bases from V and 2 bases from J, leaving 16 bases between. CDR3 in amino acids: CASRRPGTEQETQYF. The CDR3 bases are TGTGCCAGCAGAAGACCCGGGACGGAGCAAGAGACCCAGTACTTC. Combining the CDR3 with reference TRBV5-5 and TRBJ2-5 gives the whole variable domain DAGVTQSPTHLIKTRGQQVTLRCSPISGHKSVSWYQQVLGQGPQFIFQYYEKEERGRGNFPDRFSARQFPNYSSELNVNALLLGDSALYLCASRRPGTEQETQYFGPGTRLLVL.

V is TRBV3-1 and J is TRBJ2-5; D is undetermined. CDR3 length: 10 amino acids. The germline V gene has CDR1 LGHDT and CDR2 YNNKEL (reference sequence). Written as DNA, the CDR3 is TGTGCTAGCCATGGGGAGACCCAGTACTTC. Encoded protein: CASHGETQYF.

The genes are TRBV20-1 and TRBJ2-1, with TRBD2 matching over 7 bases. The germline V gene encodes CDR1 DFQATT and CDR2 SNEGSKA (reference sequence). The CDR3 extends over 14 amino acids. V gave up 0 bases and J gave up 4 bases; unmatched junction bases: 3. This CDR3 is CSARDSGVYNEQFF. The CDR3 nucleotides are TGCAGTGCTAGAGACAGCGGGGTGTACAATGAGCAGTTCTTC.

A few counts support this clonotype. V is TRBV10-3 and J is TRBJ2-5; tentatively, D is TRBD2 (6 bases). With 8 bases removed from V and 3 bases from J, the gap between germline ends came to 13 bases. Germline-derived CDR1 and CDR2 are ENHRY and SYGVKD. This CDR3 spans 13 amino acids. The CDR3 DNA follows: TGTGCCATCGGGGCGGGAAGAAAAGAGACCCAGTACTTC. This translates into CAIGAGRKETQYF.

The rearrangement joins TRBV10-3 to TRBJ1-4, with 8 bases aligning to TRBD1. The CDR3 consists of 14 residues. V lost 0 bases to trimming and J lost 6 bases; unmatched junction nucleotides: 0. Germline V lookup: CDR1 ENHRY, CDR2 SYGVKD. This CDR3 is CAISESTGDEKLFF. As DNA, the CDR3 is TGTGCCATCAGTGAGTCGACAGGGGATGAAAAACTGTTTTTT.

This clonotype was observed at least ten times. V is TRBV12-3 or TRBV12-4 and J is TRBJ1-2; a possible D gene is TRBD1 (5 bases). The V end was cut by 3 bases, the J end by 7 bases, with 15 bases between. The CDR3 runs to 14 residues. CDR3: CASSFAGVSGGYTF. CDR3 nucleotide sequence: TGTGCCAGCAGTTTTGCGGGGGTTAGCGGTGGCTACACCTTC.

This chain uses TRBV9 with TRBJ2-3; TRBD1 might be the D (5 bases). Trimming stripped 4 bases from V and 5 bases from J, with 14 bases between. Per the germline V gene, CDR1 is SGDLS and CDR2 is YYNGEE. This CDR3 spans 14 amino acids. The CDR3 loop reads CASSIRGTLDTQYF. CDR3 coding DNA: TGTGCCAGCAGCATAAGGGGTACTCTAGATACGCAGTATTTT.

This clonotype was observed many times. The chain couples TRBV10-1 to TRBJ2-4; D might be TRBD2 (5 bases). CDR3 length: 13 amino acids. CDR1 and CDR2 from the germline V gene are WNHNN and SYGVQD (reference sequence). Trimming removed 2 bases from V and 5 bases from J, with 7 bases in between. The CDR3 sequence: CASSEDGENIQYF. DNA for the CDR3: TGCGCCAGCAGTGAGGACGGGGAAAACATTCAGTACTTC.

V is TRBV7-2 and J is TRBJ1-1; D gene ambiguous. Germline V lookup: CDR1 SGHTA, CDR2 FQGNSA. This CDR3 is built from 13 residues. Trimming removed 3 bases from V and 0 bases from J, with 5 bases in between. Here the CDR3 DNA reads TGTGCCAGCAGCTTTAAGGTGAACACTGAAGCTTTCTTT. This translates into CASSFKVNTEAFF.

The CDR3 DNA sequence: TGCAGTGCCGGGACAGGCGCGGGGACCCAGTACTTC. Its translation: CSAGTGAGTQYF. V is TRBV20-1 and J is TRBJ2-5; 8 positions agree with TRBD1. The V and J ends lost 6 bases and 7 bases, in that order; junction bases with no gene match: 7. Germline loops: CDR1 DFQATT, CDR2 SNEGSKA (reference sequence). CDR3 length equals 12 residues.

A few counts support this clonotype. The CDR3 protein is CASGGVGYNEQFF. The CDR3 DNA is TGTGCCAGCGGCGGGGTTGGCTACAATGAGCAGTTCTTC. The chain has TRBV12-3 or TRBV12-4 and TRBJ2-1, with D perhaps matching TRBD2 (6 bases). The CDR3 extends over 13 amino acids. With 8 bases removed from V and 3 bases from J, the gap between germline ends came to 11 bases.

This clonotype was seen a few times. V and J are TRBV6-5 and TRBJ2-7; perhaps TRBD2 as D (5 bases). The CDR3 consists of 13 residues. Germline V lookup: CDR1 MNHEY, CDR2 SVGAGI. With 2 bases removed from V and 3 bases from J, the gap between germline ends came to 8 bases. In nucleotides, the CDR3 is TGTGCCAGCAGTTACAGGACTGACTACGAGCAGTACTTC. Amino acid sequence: CASSYRTDYEQYF.

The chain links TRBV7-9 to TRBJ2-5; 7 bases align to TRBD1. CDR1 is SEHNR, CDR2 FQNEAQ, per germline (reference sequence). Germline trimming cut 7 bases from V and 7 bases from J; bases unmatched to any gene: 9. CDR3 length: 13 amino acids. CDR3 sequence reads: CASTGDRRRTQYF. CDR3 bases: TGTGCCAGCACCGGGGACAGACGGAGGACCCAGTACTTC.

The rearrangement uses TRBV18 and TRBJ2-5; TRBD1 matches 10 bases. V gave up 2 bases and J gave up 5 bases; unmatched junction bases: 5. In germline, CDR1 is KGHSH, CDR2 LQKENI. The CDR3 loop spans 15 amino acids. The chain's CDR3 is CASSPVADRGETQYF. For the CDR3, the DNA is TGTGCCAGCTCACCAGTCGCGGACAGGGGGGAGACCCAGTACTTC. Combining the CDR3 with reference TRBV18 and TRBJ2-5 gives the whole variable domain NAGVMQNPRHLVRRRGQEARLRCSPMKGHSHVYWYRQLPEEGLKFMVYLQKENIIDESGMPKERFSAEFPKEGPSILRIQQVVRGDSAAYFCASSPVADRGETQYFGPGTRLLVL.

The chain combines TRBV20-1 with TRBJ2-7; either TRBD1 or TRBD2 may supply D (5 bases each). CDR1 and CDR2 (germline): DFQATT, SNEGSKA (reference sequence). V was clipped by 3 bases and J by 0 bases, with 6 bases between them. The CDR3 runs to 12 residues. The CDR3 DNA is TGCAGTGCTAGGGGGGACTCCTACGAGCAGTACTTC. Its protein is CSARGDSYEQYF.